Listed below are T cell receptor beta chains from one sample, sequenced in a study of blood T cell repertoires in COVID-19. Profiling relied on immunoSEQ multiplex PCR, and the TCRdb table lists in-frame clones only, not all of them. In the table there are approximately 210,000 clones, about 86% of which are singletons. Sequencing was done on a sample of PBMCs or T cells enriched from blood (not recorded which). The receptors come from a woman in her forties or fifties with acute COVID-19. Each CDR3 is given without its conserved first and last residue. Fields, in order: J gene, V gene, CDR3 protein.

>TRBJ1-4|TRBV6-5
ASSPRGHLEKLF
>TRBJ2-7|TRBV18
ASSPARGNYEQY
>TRBJ1-1|TRBV15
ATSRRQGAEAF
>TRBJ1-2|TRBV7-9
ASSLSGVGYT
>TRBJ2-4|TRBV19
ASTASGSTKNIQY
>TRBJ2-3|TRBV4-2
ASSQVAGGRGTDTQY
>TRBJ1-2|TRBV4-2
ASSQDQGVGYGYT
>TRBJ2-1|TRBV30
AWSREGPDEQF
>TRBJ2-3|TRBV18
ASSLSQGFDTQY
>TRBJ2-5|TRBV7-2
ASSWEGTGGQETQY
>TRBJ1-5|TRBV10-3
AISAGFGNQPQH
>TRBJ1-5|TRBV27
ASSLLSGTANQPQH
>TRBJ1-2|TRBV19
ASSTIRRGANYGYT
>TRBJ2-3|TRBV5-1
ASSVTGGRTDTQY
>TRBJ1-5|TRBV30
AWRDTPLNYQPQH
>TRBJ1-1|TRBV7-9
ASSLWTGGTEAF
>TRBJ1-2|TRBV19
ASSIDVRVTHPYGYT
>TRBJ2-5|TRBV5-1
ASSWTESQETQY
>TRBJ2-3|TRBV28
ASTDRLGTDTQY
>TRBJ2-4|TRBV7-2
ASSGGTEAGHIQY
>TRBJ1-2|TRBV20-1
SAPENYGYT
>TRBJ1-5|TRBV4-1
ASSQDWRYGSNQPQH
>TRBJ2-5|TRBV12-5
ASGLPSLAGEETQY
>TRBJ2-3|TRBV6-4
ASSQQGYTDTQY
>TRBJ2-7|TRBV4-1
ASSLRRGYEQY